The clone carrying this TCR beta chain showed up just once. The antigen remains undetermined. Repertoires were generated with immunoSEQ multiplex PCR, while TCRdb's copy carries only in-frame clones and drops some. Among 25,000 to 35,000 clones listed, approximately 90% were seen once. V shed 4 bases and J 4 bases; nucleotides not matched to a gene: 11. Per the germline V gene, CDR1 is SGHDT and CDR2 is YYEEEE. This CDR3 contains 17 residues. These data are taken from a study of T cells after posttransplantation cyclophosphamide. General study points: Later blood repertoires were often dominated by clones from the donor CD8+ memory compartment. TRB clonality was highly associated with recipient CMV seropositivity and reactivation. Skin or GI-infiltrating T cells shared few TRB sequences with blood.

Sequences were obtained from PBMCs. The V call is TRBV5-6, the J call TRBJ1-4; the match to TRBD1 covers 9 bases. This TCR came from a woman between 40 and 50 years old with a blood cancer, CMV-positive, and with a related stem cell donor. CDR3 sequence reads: CASSILKGQGLNEKLFF. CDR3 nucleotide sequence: TGTGCCAGCAGCATCCTAAAGGGACAGGGACTTAATGAAAAACTGTTTTTT.